These T cell receptor beta chains were read from a single sample in a study of blood T cell repertoires in COVID-19. Sequencing used immunoSEQ multiplex PCR; TCRdb keeps in-frame clones, though not all of them. The sample holds about 320,000 clones, roughly nine tenths seen once. Material: PBMCs or T cells enriched from blood (not recorded which). The receptors stem from a woman under 40 who had recovered from COVID-19. CDR3s include the opening cysteine and the closing phenylalanine or tryptophan. The D gene is left open where the match is weak. Size is omitted from some rows. Given values are once, few, many or a class for expanded clones.

d_call cdr3_length clone_size j_call v_call cdr3_aa cdr3_nt
NA 15 NA TRBJ1-4 TRBV9 CASSGAGTPNEKLFF TGTGCCAGCAGTGGCGCAGGGACTCCTAATGAAAAACTGTTTTTT
NA 15 NA TRBJ1-1 TRBV20-1 CSASRQAGGTTEAFF TGCAGTGCTAGTAGACAGGCTGGGGGTACCACTGAAGCTTTCTTT
TRBD1 14 NA TRBJ1-2 TRBV19 CASSVTGGSYGYTF TGTGCCAGTAGTGTAACAGGGGGCTCCTATGGCTACACCTTC
NA 14 NA TRBJ1-2 TRBV19 CASRTPRPGYGYTF TGTGCCAGTAGAACACCACGACCGGGCTATGGCTACACCTTC
NA 12 NA TRBJ1-1 TRBV9 CASSEPNTEAFF TGTGCCAGCAGCGAGCCGAACACTGAAGCTTTCTTT
TRBD1 15 NA TRBJ1-5 TRBV5-5 CASSFTGGENQPQHF TGTGCCAGCAGCTTCACAGGGGGCGAGAATCAGCCCCAGCATTTT
TRBD1 14 NA TRBJ1-5 TRBV5-1 CASSPGTGNQPQHF TGCGCCAGCAGCCCTGGGACAGGGAATCAGCCCCAGCATTTT
TRBD1 14 NA TRBJ1-2 TRBV19 CATSTGTGAYGYTF TGTGCCACCTCAACCGGGACAGGGGCCTATGGCTACACCTTC
TRBD2 16 NA TRBJ2-3 TRBV7-2 CASSLDSSGGPRAQYF TGTGCCAGCAGCTTAGATAGCAGCGGGGGCCCCAGAGCGCAGTATTTT
TRBD2 17 NA TRBJ2-3 TRBV7-2 CASSPRGGTSGRKTQYF TGTGCCAGCAGCCCCAGGGGCGGGACTAGCGGAAGGAAGACGCAGTATTTT
TRBD1 14 NA TRBJ2-5 TRBV6-5 CASRPGTGDGTQYF TGTGCCAGCAGACCCGGGACAGGGGATGGGACCCAGTACTTC
NA 12 NA TRBJ1-2 TRBV30 CAWRKRTGGYTF TGTGCCTGGAGAAAAAGGACGGGGGGCTACACCTTC
TRBD1 13 NA TRBJ2-3 TRBV6-5 CASSYRDRDTQYF TGTGCCAGCAGTTACCGGGACAGAGATACGCAGTATTTT
TRBD1 15 NA TRBJ1-5 TRBV18 CASSQLRGPTQPQHF TGTGCCAGCTCACAACTCAGGGGGCCCACTCAGCCCCAGCATTTT
TRBD2 16 NA TRBJ2-1 TRBV5-1 CASSVSGTSVGDEQFF TGCGCCAGCAGCGTGTCCGGGACTAGCGTGGGAGATGAGCAGTTCTTC
TRBD1 15 NA TRBJ1-3 TRBV7-2 CASNRQGSSGNTIYF TGTGCCAGCAACCGACAGGGCTCTTCTGGAAACACCATATATTTT
TRBD1 13 NA TRBJ1-2 TRBV6-5 CASSHRDRRGYTF TGTGCCAGCAGCCACCGGGACAGGCGGGGCTACACCTTC
NA 15 NA TRBJ1-1 TRBV7-9 CASSPDWTMNTEAFF TGTGCCAGCAGCCCTGATTGGACTATGAACACTGAAGCTTTCTTT
NA 16 once TRBJ1-1 TRBV18 CASSPLAGQSNTEAFF TGTGCCAGCTCACCACTAGCCGGACAGTCGAACACTGAAGCTTTCTTT
NA 13 NA TRBJ1-1 TRBV6-6 CASSYALNTEAFF TGTGCCAGCAGTTACGCACTTAACACTGAAGCTTTCTTT
NA 18 NA TRBJ2-6 TRBV19 CASSITLTILSGANVLTF TGTGCCAGTAGTATTACGTTGACTATCCTCTCTGGGGCCAACGTCCTGACTTTC
NA 14 NA TRBJ2-1 TRBV5-1 CASSLEPTRDEQFF TGCGCCAGCAGCTTAGAACCTACTAGGGATGAGCAGTTCTTC
NA 16 once TRBJ1-1 TRBV6-5 CASSYKPTLLNTEAFF TGTGCCAGCAGTTATAAGCCTACTCTACTAAACACTGAAGCTTTCTTT
NA 15 few TRBJ1-3 TRBV3-1/TRBV3-2 CASSQDARRSNTIYF TGTGCCAGCAGCCAAGACGCCAGAAGATCAAACACCATATATTTT
NA 13 NA TRBJ1-3 TRBV6-1 CASSEFMGNTIYF TGTGCCAGCAGTGAATTTATGGGAAACACCATATATTTT